These 14 T cell receptor beta chains were sequenced from one sample in a study of T cells in narcolepsy. The data were produced by immunoSEQ multiplex PCR, yet TCRdb's version contains in-frame clones alone and is incomplete. The sample lists tens of thousands of clones, roughly 85% occurring once. Source material: memory (CD45RA-) CD4+ T cells from blood. The receptors derive from a human donor in good health.

The chain uses TRBV5-1 and TRBJ2-2; 9 bases match TRBD2. J gave up 1 base and V 4 bases, and 11 bases lay outside the gene matches. The CDR3 is 18 amino acids. CDR1 and CDR2 from the germline V gene are SGHRS and YFSETQ. Written as DNA, the CDR3 is TGCGCCAGCAGCCTCCTCGCCCAGACTAGCGGGAACACCGGGGAGCTGTTTTTT. Translation gives CASSLLAQTSGNTGELFF.

V gene TRBV5-5 combines with J gene TRBJ1-6; D is perhaps TRBD1 (6 bases). The length of the CDR3 is 15 residues. Germline CDR1 SGHKS, CDR2 YYEKEE (reference sequence). V lost 0 bases and J lost 6, with 10 bases in between. CDR3 sequence (DNA): TGTGCCAGCAGCTTGGGTGGGACATCTAATTCACCCCTCCACTTT. As protein: CASSLGGTSNSPLHF.

This clone appeared a single time. This sequence joins TRBV6-5 and TRBJ2-7, with D unclear. The CDR3 is made up of 12 amino acids. Germline CDR1 MNHEY, CDR2 SVGAGI. V was clipped by 5 bases and J by 2 bases, with 7 bases between them. In DNA, the CDR3 is TGTGCCAGCAGTACAGAACCCTACGAGCAGTACTTC. This encodes CASSTEPYEQYF.

This clone was seen more than once but under ten times. The rearrangement uses TRBV6-1 and TRBJ2-6; D gene ambiguous. Per the germline V gene, CDR1 is MNHNS and CDR2 is SASEGT. This CDR3 contains 14 residues. V was trimmed by 5 bases and J by 1 base, leaving 6 bases between them. CDR3 protein: CASSLMSGANVLTF. Written as DNA, the CDR3 is TGTGCCAGCAGTTTAATGTCTGGGGCCAACGTCCTGACTTTC.

The chain employs TRBV28 and TRBJ1-1; the D is unclear. Per the germline V gene, CDR1 is MDHEN and CDR2 is SYDVKM. The ends were cut back, 9 bases at V and 4 bases at J, with 15 bases in the middle. This CDR3 is 13 amino acids long. In DNA form, the CDR3 reads TGTGCCAGTACCGGAGGTAAGGGCACTGAAGCTTTCTTT. Translation gives CASTGGKGTEAFF.

The chain uses TRBV28 and TRBJ2-5; D is perhaps TRBD2 (7 bases). Trimming left V 4 bases short and J 5 bases short, with 14 bases between. There are 14 residues in the CDR3. Germline V CDR1 and CDR2: MDHEN, SYDVKM. In nucleotides, the CDR3 is TGTGCCAGCAGTTCGGGGGCCGGGGGGGAGACCCAGTACTTC. As protein: CASSSGAGGETQYF.

This clone was seen a handful of times. The chain joins TRBV27 to TRBJ2-5; D gene ambiguous. Germline V gives CDR1 MNHEY, CDR2 SMNVEV (reference sequence). The CDR3 extends over 12 amino acids. V shed 8 bases and J shed 7 bases, with 14 bases lying between them. CDR3 residues: CASGRSWGTQYF. In DNA, the CDR3 is TGTGCCAGCGGCCGGTCTTGGGGGACCCAGTACTTC.

The chain uses TRBV14 and TRBJ2-7; D may match TRBD1 or TRBD2 (5 bases each). The germline V gene has CDR1 SGHDN and CDR2 FVKESK. The germline V and J ends were trimmed by 4 bases and 6 bases, with 16 bases remaining between them. The CDR3 length is 14 residues. Here the CDR3 reads CASSRDLLGTEQYF. CDR3 DNA: TGTGCCAGCAGCCGGGACCTCCTCGGTACCGAGCAGTACTTC. The complete variable domain, with remaining parts taken from reference TRBV14 and TRBJ2-7, reads EAGVTQFPSHSVIEKGQTVTLRCDPISGHDNLYWYRRVMGKEIKFLLHFVKESKQDESGMPNNRFLAERTGGTYSTLKVQPAELEDSGVYFCASSRDLLGTEQYFGPGTRLTVT.

The chain employs TRBV6-1 and TRBJ2-7, with D uncertain. CDR1 is MNHNS, CDR2 SASEGT, per germline. The CDR3 runs to 14 residues. Trimming removed 0 bases at V and 9 bases at J, with 15 bases between. As DNA, the CDR3 is TGTGCCAGCAGTGAAGCCTGGGGTAGCCTTGGGCAGTACTTC. Its protein is CASSEAWGSLGQYF.

The chain has TRBV6-1 and TRBJ2-3, with D possibly TRBD2 on 6 matching bases. The length of the CDR3 is 14 residues. Looked up from germline, CDR1 is MNHNS and CDR2 is SASEGT. Trimming took off 6 bases at V and 2 bases at J, with 12 bases between the two ends. CDR3 bases: TGTGCCAGCAGGGAGGGTTGGGTCACAGATACGCAGTATTTT. Its translation is CASREGWVTDTQYF.

This clone has only one observation. The chain employs TRBV7-2 and TRBJ2-2; 7 nucleotides match TRBD2. Germline lookup yields CDR1 SGHTA and CDR2 FQGNSA. The CDR3 has 13 residues. The J segment lost 4 bases and the V segment lost 8 bases, leaving 4 bases of the junction unmatched. The CDR3 nucleotides are TGTGCCAGCGGACGGGAGGTCACCGGGGAGCTGTTTTTT. Its protein is CASGREVTGELFF.

V usage is TRBV7-9 and J usage is TRBJ1-2; unclear D gene. The CDR3 totals 12 residues. V gave up 0 bases and J gave up 6 bases, with 5 bases separating them. Germline V gene sequence: CDR1 SEHNR, CDR2 FQNEAQ (reference sequence). This CDR3 is CASSLADHGYTF. The CDR3 DNA reads TGTGCCAGCAGCTTAGCAGACCATGGCTACACCTTC.

The chain uses TRBV19 and TRBJ1-2; D remains unclear. This CDR3 spans 13 amino acids. In germline, CDR1 is LNHDA, CDR2 SQIVND (reference sequence). With 3 bases removed from V and 4 bases from J, the gap between germline ends came to 9 bases. Here the CDR3 reads CASSIVQSYGYTF. As DNA, the CDR3 is TGTGCCAGTAGTATCGTCCAGTCCTATGGCTACACCTTC.

As DNA, the CDR3 is TGCAGCGTTGAAGATGGACAGACTTGGGGCTACACCTTC. It specifies CSVEDGQTWGYTF. This chain uses TRBV29-1 with TRBJ1-2; a possible D gene is TRBD1 (6 bases). V was clipped by 0 bases and J by 8 bases, with 13 bases between them. CDR1 is SQVTM, CDR2 ANQGSEA, per germline. CDR3 size: 13 residues.